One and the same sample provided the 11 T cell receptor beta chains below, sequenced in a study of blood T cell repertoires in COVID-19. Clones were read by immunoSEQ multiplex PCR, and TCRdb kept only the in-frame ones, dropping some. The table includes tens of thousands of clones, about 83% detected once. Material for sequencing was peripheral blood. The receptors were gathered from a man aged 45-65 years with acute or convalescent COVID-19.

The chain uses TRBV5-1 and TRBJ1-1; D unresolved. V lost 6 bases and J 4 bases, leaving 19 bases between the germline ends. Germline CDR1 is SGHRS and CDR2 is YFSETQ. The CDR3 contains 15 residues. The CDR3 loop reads CASTPRIGVGTEAFF. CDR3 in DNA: TGCGCCAGCACCCCCAGGATCGGGGTAGGCACTGAAGCTTTCTTT.

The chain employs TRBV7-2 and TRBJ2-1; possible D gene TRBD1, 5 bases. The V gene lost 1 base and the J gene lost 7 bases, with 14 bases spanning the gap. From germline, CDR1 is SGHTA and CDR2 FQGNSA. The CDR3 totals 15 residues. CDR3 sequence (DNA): TGTGCCAGCAGCTTAGTGGAAGGGGCCTGGAATGAGCAGTTCTTC. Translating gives CASSLVEGAWNEQFF.

The CDR3 DNA reads as TGTGCCAGAAGCTTGGATAGAGAGCAACCCTACGAGCAGTACTTC. Its translation: CARSLDREQPYEQYF. This chain links TRBV5-3 with TRBJ2-7, with no clear D. TRBV5-3 is flagged as an ORF with uncertain function. The CDR3 consists of 15 residues. Deletions cut 0 bases from V and 2 bases from J, with 12 bases between.

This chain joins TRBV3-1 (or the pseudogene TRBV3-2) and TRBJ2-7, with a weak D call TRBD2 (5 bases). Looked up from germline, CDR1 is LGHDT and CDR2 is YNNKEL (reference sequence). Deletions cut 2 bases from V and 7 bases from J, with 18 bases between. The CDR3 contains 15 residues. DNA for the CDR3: TGTGCCAGCAGCCAATTATTTGAGGGAGTGCGGGAGCAGTACTTC. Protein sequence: CASSQLFEGVREQYF.

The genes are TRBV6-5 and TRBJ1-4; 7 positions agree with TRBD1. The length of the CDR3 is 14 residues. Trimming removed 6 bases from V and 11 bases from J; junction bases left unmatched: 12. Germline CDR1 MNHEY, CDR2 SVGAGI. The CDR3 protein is CASRQGPAEGKLFF. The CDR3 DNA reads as TGTGCCAGCAGACAGGGGCCGGCCGAGGGGAAACTGTTTTTT.

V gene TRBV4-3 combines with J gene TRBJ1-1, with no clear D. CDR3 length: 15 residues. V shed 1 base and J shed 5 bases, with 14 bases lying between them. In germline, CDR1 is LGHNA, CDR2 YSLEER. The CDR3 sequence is CASSQASLSGTEAFF. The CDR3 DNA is TGCGCCAGCAGCCAAGCGTCCCTTTCGGGAACTGAAGCTTTCTTT.

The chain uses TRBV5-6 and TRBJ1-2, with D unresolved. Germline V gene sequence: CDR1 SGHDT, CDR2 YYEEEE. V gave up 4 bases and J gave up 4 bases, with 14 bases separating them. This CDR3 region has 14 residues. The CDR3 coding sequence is TGTGCCAGCAGCCTTGTCACAGCCGTCTATGGCTACACCTTC. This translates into CASSLVTAVYGYTF.

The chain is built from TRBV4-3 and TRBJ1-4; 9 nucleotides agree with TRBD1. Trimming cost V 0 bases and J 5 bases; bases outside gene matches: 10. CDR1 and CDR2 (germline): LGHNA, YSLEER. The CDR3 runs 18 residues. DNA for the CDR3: TGCGCCAGCAGCCAAGAGGGGACAGGGCAGATGAAGAATGAAAAACTGTTTTTT. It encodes CASSQEGTGQMKNEKLFF.

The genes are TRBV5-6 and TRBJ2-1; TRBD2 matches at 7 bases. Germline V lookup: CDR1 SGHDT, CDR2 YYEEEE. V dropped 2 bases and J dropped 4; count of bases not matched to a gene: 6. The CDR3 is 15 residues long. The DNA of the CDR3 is TGTGCCAGCAGCTTACAGGCGGGGGTTTACAATGAGCAGTTCTTC. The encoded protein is CASSLQAGVYNEQFF.

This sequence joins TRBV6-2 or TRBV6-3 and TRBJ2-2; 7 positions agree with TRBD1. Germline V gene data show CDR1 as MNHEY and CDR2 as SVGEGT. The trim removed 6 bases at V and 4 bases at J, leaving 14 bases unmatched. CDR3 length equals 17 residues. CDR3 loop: CASSPGQVGPTTGELFF. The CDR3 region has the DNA TGTGCCAGCAGCCCCGGACAGGTGGGCCCAACCACCGGGGAGCTGTTTTTT.

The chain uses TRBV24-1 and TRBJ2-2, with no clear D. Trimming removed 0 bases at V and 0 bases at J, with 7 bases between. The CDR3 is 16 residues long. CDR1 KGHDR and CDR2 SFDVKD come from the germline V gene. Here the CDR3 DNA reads TGTGCCACCAGTGATTTGGGCACCTCGAACACCGGGGAGCTGTTTTTT. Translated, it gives CATSDLGTSNTGELFF.